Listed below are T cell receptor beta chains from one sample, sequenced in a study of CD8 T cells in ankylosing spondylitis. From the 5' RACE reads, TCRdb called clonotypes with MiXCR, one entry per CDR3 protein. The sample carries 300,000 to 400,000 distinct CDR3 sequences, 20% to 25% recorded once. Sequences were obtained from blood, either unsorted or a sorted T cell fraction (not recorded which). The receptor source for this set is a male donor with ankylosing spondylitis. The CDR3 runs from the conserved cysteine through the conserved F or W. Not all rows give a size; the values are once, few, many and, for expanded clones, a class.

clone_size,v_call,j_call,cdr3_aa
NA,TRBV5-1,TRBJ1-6,CASSPPTGTSPLHF
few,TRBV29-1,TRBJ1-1,CSVATGGLTEAFF
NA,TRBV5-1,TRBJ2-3,CASSLIGGEKREDTDTQYF
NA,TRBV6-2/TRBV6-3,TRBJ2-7,CASRGGGNFLSYEQYF
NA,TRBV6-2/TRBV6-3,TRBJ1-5,CASTPGVANQPQHF
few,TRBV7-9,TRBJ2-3,CASVSGRTSTDTQYF
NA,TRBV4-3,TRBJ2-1,CASSQDRNFYNEQFF
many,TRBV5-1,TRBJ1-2,CASSLVGGAEYGYTF
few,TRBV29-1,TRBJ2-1,CSTGGGGHNEQFF
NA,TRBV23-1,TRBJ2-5,CASSRREDRELRETQYF
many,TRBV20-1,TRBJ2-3,CSARDPLAAGDTQYF
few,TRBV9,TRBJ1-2,CASSATVDYGYTF
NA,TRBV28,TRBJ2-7,CASSLYRGGNEQYF
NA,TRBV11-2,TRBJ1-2,CASSPVGEGYGYTF
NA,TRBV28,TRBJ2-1,CASSSPTRPPFYNEQFF
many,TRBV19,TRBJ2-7,CASRSGQPHYEQYF
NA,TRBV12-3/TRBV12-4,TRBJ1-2,CASSFSGTGFSGYTF
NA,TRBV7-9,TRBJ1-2,CASSLALGINYGYTF
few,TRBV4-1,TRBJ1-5,CASSLTWTGGMGYSNQPQHF
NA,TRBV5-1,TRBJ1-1,CASSFETGMNTEAFF
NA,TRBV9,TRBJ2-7,CASSVEGRQGRSNYEQYF
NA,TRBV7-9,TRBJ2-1,CASSLGTSGYYNEQFF
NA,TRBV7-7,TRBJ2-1,CASSSGGTYDEQFF
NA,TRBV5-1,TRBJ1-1,CASGKQGRDTEAFF
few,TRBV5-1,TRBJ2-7,CASSFAGPVYEQYF
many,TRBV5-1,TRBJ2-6,CASSMALGANVLTF
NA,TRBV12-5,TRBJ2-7,CASAWGGLAGGQYF
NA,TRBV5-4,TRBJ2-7,CASSRGLGGYEQYF
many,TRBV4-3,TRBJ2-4,CASSQWAGIQYF
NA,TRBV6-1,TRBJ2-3,CASSTRGGPDTQYF
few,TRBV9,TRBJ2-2,CASTEREVPNTGELFF
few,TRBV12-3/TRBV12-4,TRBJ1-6,CASTPSTVSPLHF
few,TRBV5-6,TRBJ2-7,CASSLGLAGVVPYEQYF
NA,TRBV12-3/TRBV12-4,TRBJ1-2,CASSPGTARFDYTF
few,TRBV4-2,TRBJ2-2,CASSQPDSSNTGELFF
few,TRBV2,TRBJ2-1,CASMRRGASGRSSYNEQFF
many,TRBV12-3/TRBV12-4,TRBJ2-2,CASRPQGRTGELFF
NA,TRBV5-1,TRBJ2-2,CASSLGDRVRTGELFF
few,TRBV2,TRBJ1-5,CASSGQGISNQPQHF
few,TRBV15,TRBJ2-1,CATSRVSYRQDRNEQFF
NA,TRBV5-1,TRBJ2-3,CASTILDPSTDTQYF
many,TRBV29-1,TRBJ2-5,CSYEGQSLETQYF
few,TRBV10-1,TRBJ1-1,CASSESGFSVGAFF
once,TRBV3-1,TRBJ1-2,CASNYGTDYGYTF
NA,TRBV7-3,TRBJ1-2,CASSLTTAVPGGYTF
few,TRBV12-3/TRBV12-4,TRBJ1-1,CASSIWGTEAFF
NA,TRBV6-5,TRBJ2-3,CASSYSGRDGDTQYF
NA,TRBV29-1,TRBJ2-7,CSVAASGTSTKQYF
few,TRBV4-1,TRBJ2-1,CASSQERPSGYNEQFF
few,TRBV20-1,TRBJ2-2,CSAARDRANTGELFF
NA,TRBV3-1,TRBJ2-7,CASSQVRASGIYEQYF
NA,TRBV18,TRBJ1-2,CASSRVPGTPRNYGYTF
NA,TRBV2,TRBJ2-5,CASSVLAGVETQYF
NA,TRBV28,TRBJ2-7,CASRPWTGIAYEQYF
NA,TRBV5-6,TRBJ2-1,CASSLKSGRAYGSEQFF
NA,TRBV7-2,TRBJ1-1,CASSSRDRWNTEAFF
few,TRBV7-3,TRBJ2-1,CASSLLLSGYNEQFF
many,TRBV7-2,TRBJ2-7,CASTPSLASGEQYF
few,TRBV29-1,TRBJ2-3,CSVAGTGPFADTQYF